These T cell receptor beta chains were read from a single sample in a study of CD8 T cells in Susac syndrome. Each CDR3 protein is one row after TCRdb ran MiXCR on the immunoSEQ multiplex PCR reads. The sample includes 55,000 to 85,000 distinct CDR3 sequences, nearly 96% of them seen just once. Sequencing used CD4+ T cells from PBMCs. The receptors were sampled from a human donor with multiple sclerosis. Both conserved end residues are part of each CDR3. Each record gives: V gene, J gene, D gene, clone size, CDR3 protein, CDR3 DNA. D genes are given only for firm matches. Some rows have no size entry. The others give once, few or many, or a class for an expanded clone.

V gene: TRBV5-1
J gene: TRBJ2-1
D gene: -
clone size: -
CDR3 protein: CASSLDPQGNSYNEQFF
CDR3 DNA: TGCGCCAGCAGCTTGGATCCCCAAGGGAACTCCTACAATGAGCAGTTCTTC

V gene: TRBV7-9
J gene: TRBJ1-2
D gene: -
clone size: -
CDR3 protein: CASSSPGVSGDGYTF
CDR3 DNA: TGTGCCAGCAGCTCGCCCGGGGTCAGCGGGGATGGCTACACCTTC

V gene: TRBV27
J gene: TRBJ2-7
D gene: TRBD1
clone size: -
CDR3 protein: CASSLGQGFREQYF
CDR3 DNA: TGTGCCAGCAGTTTGGGACAGGGGTTCCGAGAGCAGTACTTC

V gene: TRBV29-1
J gene: TRBJ2-3
D gene: TRBD2
clone size: -
CDR3 protein: CSVESGSADTQYF
CDR3 DNA: TGCAGCGTTGAAAGCGGGAGCGCAGATACGCAGTATTTT

V gene: TRBV16
J gene: TRBJ1-1
D gene: -
clone size: -
CDR3 protein: CASSQSLGRAEAFF
CDR3 DNA: TGTGCCAGCAGCCAATCGCTCGGCCGGGCTGAAGCTTTCTTT

V gene: TRBV4-3
J gene: TRBJ1-3
D gene: -
clone size: -
CDR3 protein: CASSQGRNSGNTIYF
CDR3 DNA: TGCGCCAGCAGCCAAGGACGGAACTCTGGAAACACCATATATTTT

V gene: TRBV11-2
J gene: TRBJ2-2
D gene: -
clone size: -
CDR3 protein: CASITGIGGIGELFF
CDR3 DNA: TGTGCCAGCATTACAGGGATTGGGGGAATCGGGGAGCTGTTTTTT

V gene: TRBV11-3
J gene: TRBJ2-2
D gene: -
clone size: -
CDR3 protein: CASAIQGTGELFF
CDR3 DNA: TGTGCCAGCGCAATCCAGGGGACCGGGGAGCTGTTTTTT

V gene: TRBV30
J gene: TRBJ1-5
D gene: TRBD1
clone size: -
CDR3 protein: CAWGRDRNQPQHF
CDR3 DNA: TGTGCCTGGGGCCGGGACAGAAATCAGCCCCAGCATTTT

V gene: TRBV5-4
J gene: TRBJ2-3
D gene: TRBD2
clone size: -
CDR3 protein: CASSQRAGGPPDTQYF
CDR3 DNA: TGTGCCAGCAGCCAGAGAGCGGGGGGGCCACCAGATACGCAGTATTTT

V gene: TRBV7-2
J gene: TRBJ2-5
D gene: -
clone size: once
CDR3 protein: CASSLRASRETQYF
CDR3 DNA: TGTGCCAGCAGCTTAAGGGCTAGCCGAGAGACCCAGTACTTC

V gene: TRBV7-2
J gene: TRBJ1-1
D gene: -
clone size: once
CDR3 protein: CASSLRGTEAFF
CDR3 DNA: TGTGCCAGCAGCCTGAGGGGCACTGAAGCTTTCTTT

V gene: TRBV6-2/TRBV6-3
J gene: TRBJ2-1
D gene: -
clone size: -
CDR3 protein: CASSDRFEQFF
CDR3 DNA: TGTGCCAGCAGTGACAGGTTCGAGCAGTTCTTC

V gene: TRBV6-5
J gene: TRBJ2-1
D gene: -
clone size: -
CDR3 protein: CASRRLQSNEQFF
CDR3 DNA: TGTGCCAGCAGGCGCCTCCAAAGTAATGAGCAGTTCTTC

V gene: TRBV4-2
J gene: TRBJ2-3
D gene: TRBD2
clone size: -
CDR3 protein: CASSLSGSSTDTQYF
CDR3 DNA: TGTGCCAGCAGCCTCAGCGGGAGTAGCACAGATACGCAGTATTTT

V gene: TRBV3-1
J gene: TRBJ1-3
D gene: -
clone size: -
CDR3 protein: CASSQDARSSGNTIYF
CDR3 DNA: TGTGCCAGCAGCCAAGATGCCCGGAGCTCTGGAAACACCATATATTTT

V gene: TRBV6-5
J gene: TRBJ2-3
D gene: TRBD2
clone size: -
CDR3 protein: CASSSQLAGDGTQYF
CDR3 DNA: TGTGCCAGCAGTTCCCAACTAGCGGGGGACGGTACGCAGTATTTT

V gene: TRBV28
J gene: TRBJ2-7
D gene: -
clone size: few
CDR3 protein: CASSSLSGEQYF
CDR3 DNA: TGTGCCAGCAGTTCCCTTTCTGGGGAGCAGTACTTC

V gene: TRBV12-3/TRBV12-4
J gene: TRBJ2-2
D gene: -
clone size: -
CDR3 protein: CASSFTRVTGELFF
CDR3 DNA: TGTGCCAGCAGTTTCACCAGGGTTACCGGGGAGCTGTTTTTT

V gene: TRBV12-3/TRBV12-4
J gene: TRBJ1-1
D gene: -
clone size: -
CDR3 protein: CASTLNTEAFF
CDR3 DNA: TGTGCCAGCACCTTGAACACTGAAGCTTTCTTT

V gene: TRBV20-1
J gene: TRBJ1-5
D gene: -
clone size: -
CDR3 protein: CSARRDTNQPQHF
CDR3 DNA: TGCAGTGCTAGAAGGGACACCAATCAGCCCCAGCATTTT

V gene: TRBV2
J gene: TRBJ2-1
D gene: -
clone size: -
CDR3 protein: CATGGDSYNEQFF
CDR3 DNA: TGTGCCACCGGCGGGGACTCCTACAATGAGCAGTTCTTC

V gene: TRBV6-2/TRBV6-3
J gene: TRBJ1-2
D gene: -
clone size: -
CDR3 protein: CASSSQNYGYTF
CDR3 DNA: TGTGCCAGCAGTTCACAGAACTATGGCTACACCTTC

V gene: TRBV5-1
J gene: TRBJ1-1
D gene: -
clone size: once
CDR3 protein: CASSLTANTEAFF
CDR3 DNA: TGCGCCAGCAGCTTGACAGCGAACACTGAAGCTTTCTTT

V gene: TRBV5-6
J gene: TRBJ1-2
D gene: -
clone size: -
CDR3 protein: CASSQDRFYGYTF
CDR3 DNA: TGTGCCAGCAGCCAAGACAGATTCTATGGCTACACCTTC

V gene: TRBV6-5
J gene: TRBJ2-3
D gene: TRBD1
clone size: -
CDR3 protein: CAGSYSTGIQDTQYF
CDR3 DNA: TGTGCCGGCAGTTACTCGACAGGGATTCAAGATACGCAGTATTTT

V gene: TRBV29-1
J gene: TRBJ2-1
D gene: -
clone size: -
CDR3 protein: CSVWAGTGNEQFF
CDR3 DNA: TGCAGCGTCTGGGCAGGGACGGGCAATGAGCAGTTCTTC

V gene: TRBV20-1
J gene: TRBJ2-7
D gene: -
clone size: -
CDR3 protein: CSARFGDRIYEQYF
CDR3 DNA: TGCAGTGCTAGATTCGGGGACCGAATCTACGAGCAGTACTTC

V gene: TRBV28
J gene: TRBJ1-2
D gene: -
clone size: -
CDR3 protein: CASRGSRGGYGYTF
CDR3 DNA: TGTGCCAGCAGAGGCTCCCGGGGAGGCTATGGCTACACCTTC

V gene: TRBV7-9
J gene: TRBJ1-4
D gene: TRBD1
clone size: -
CDR3 protein: CASSLGFMDRNEKLFF
CDR3 DNA: TGTGCCAGCAGCTTAGGCTTTATGGACAGGAATGAAAAACTGTTTTTT

V gene: TRBV5-1
J gene: TRBJ2-3
D gene: -
clone size: -
CDR3 protein: CASSLAHSHTDTQYF
CDR3 DNA: TGCGCCAGCAGCTTGGCCCACAGCCACACAGATACGCAGTATTTT

V gene: TRBV20-1
J gene: TRBJ1-2
D gene: TRBD1
clone size: -
CDR3 protein: CSAREDRGYGYTF
CDR3 DNA: TGCAGTGCTAGAGAGGACAGGGGATATGGCTACACCTTC

V gene: TRBV6-2/TRBV6-3
J gene: TRBJ2-7
D gene: TRBD1
clone size: -
CDR3 protein: CASSAPTGGSYEQYF
CDR3 DNA: TGTGCCAGCAGTGCGCCGACAGGGGGCTCGTACGAGCAGTACTTC

V gene: TRBV2
J gene: TRBJ2-3
D gene: -
clone size: -
CDR3 protein: CASRPLGDTQYF
CDR3 DNA: TGTGCCAGCCGACCCCTGGGAGATACGCAGTATTTT

V gene: TRBV29-1
J gene: TRBJ2-1
D gene: -
clone size: -
CDR3 protein: CSVRELSEQFF
CDR3 DNA: TGCAGCGTGAGGGAGCTTAGTGAGCAGTTCTTC

V gene: TRBV29-1
J gene: TRBJ2-3
D gene: TRBD2
clone size: -
CDR3 protein: CSVEPPGLMTQYF
CDR3 DNA: TGCAGCGTTGAACCACCGGGACTAATGACGCAGTATTTT

V gene: TRBV29-1
J gene: TRBJ2-7
D gene: -
clone size: -
CDR3 protein: CSVETDSYEQYF
CDR3 DNA: TGCAGCGTAGAAACAGATTCCTACGAGCAGTACTTC

V gene: TRBV12-3/TRBV12-4
J gene: TRBJ2-7
D gene: TRBD2
clone size: -
CDR3 protein: CASSFQGLAGRTSYEQYF
CDR3 DNA: TGTGCCAGCAGTTTCCAGGGACTAGCGGGAAGAACCTCCTACGAGCAGTACTTC